Listed below are T cell receptor beta chains from one sample, sequenced in a study of T cell repertoires in cytomegalovirus infection. In TCRdb, the reads were re-called with MiXCR into one record per CDR3 protein. The profile shows about 120,000 distinct CDR3 sequences, under 35% of them singletons. Their antigen targets remain unknown. The specimen was CD8+ T cells from cultured PBMCs, collected from culture after CMV antigen stimulation. These receptors were obtained from a human donor in good health (CMV status not recorded). Some clones in this sample may be carry-over from other donors' samples. Both conserved end residues are part of each CDR3. Each record gives: V gene, clone size, D gene, J gene, CDR3 DNA, CDR3 protein. The D gene is left open where the match is weak. The size of a clone is reported for some rows only, either as once, few or many, or as a class for expanded clones.

>TRBV6-6|few|NA|TRBJ1-1
TGTGCCAGCAGTTACCTTGGTTACCGGGATGAAGCTTTCTTT
CASSYLGYRDEAFF
>TRBV7-8|NA|TRBD2|TRBJ2-1
TGTGCCAGCAGCTTTTCGGCTAGCGGGGGGGTGGATAAGCTAAATGAGCAGTTCTTC
CASSFSASGGVDKLNEQFF
>TRBV25-1|many|TRBD1|TRBJ1-1
TGTGCCAGCAGTGATGGGATGGGACAGATGAACACTGAAGCTTTCTTT
CASSDGMGQMNTEAFF
>TRBV27|NA|TRBD2|TRBJ2-2
TGTGCCAGCCGGAGCGGGGGCTCCGGGGAGCTGTTTTTT
CASRSGGSGELFF
>TRBV5-1|once|NA|TRBJ2-7
TGCGCCAGCAGCTCGGCGACCGGAGACTACGAGCAGTACTTC
CASSSATGDYEQYF
>TRBV7-2|few|TRBD2|TRBJ2-3
TGTGCCAGCAGCCTCACTAGCGGGGGGGCTTCGGATACGCAGTATTTT
CASSLTSGGASDTQYF
>TRBV11-2|NA|NA|TRBJ2-3
TGTGCCAGCAGCTTAGCGTCCAGGGGCACAGATACGCAGTATTTT
CASSLASRGTDTQYF
>TRBV6-6|few|NA|TRBJ2-3
TGTGCCAGCAGTTACTCAAGGGGAATTCTCACAGATACGCAGTATTTT
CASSYSRGILTDTQYF
>TRBV15|NA|NA|TRBJ1-6
TGTGCCACCAGCAGAGATCGGGAGGAATCACCCCTCCACTTT
CATSRDREESPLHF
>TRBV27|NA|NA|TRBJ2-2
TGTGCCTCACAGAGGGCGAACTATTTCTCCGGGGAGCTGTTTTTT
CASQRANYFSGELFF
>TRBV7-9|few|NA|TRBJ1-5
TGTGCCAGCAGCTTAGGGGGGCTTAATCAGCCCCAGCATTTT
CASSLGGLNQPQHF
>TRBV7-9|many|TRBD2|TRBJ2-1
TGTGCCAGCAGCTTATTACTAGCGGGGGGTTACAATGAGCAGTTCTTC
CASSLLLAGGYNEQFF
>TRBV6-2/TRBV6-3|many|NA|TRBJ1-5
TGTGCCAGCAGTTACGGGTCAGGTTTTCGACAGCCCCAGCATTTT
CASSYGSGFRQPQHF
>TRBV4-1|few|TRBD1|TRBJ1-3
TGCGCCAGCAGCCAAGATGGGGCAGGGGGGTTCTCTGGAAACACCATATATTTT
CASSQDGAGGFSGNTIYF
>TRBV2|NA|NA|TRBJ2-3
TGTGCCAGCAGTGAAGTCAGTCAGATCACAGATACGCAGTATTTT
CASSEVSQITDTQYF
>TRBV27|NA|TRBD2|TRBJ2-5
TGTGCCAGCAGTTTATTAGCGGGGGGGCTAGGGGAGACCCAGTACTTC
CASSLLAGGLGETQYF
>TRBV27|few|TRBD1|TRBJ1-1
TGTGCCAGCAGTTTAGGGACAGGTGAAGCTTTCTTT
CASSLGTGEAFF
>TRBV11-2|few|TRBD2|TRBJ2-4
TGTGCCAGCAGCTTAGCGGGGGTCCTAGCGGGGGGCCCGAGCAACATTCAGTACTTC
CASSLAGVLAGGPSNIQYF
>TRBV7-2|many|NA|TRBJ2-1
TGTGCCAGCAGCTCTTTAACAGGAGAAAGCTCCTACAATGAGCAGTTCTTC
CASSSLTGESSYNEQFF
>TRBV7-2|many|TRBD2|TRBJ2-7
TGTGCCAGCAGCTTAGAAGCGGGGGATCTCTACGAGCAGTACTTC
CASSLEAGDLYEQYF
>TRBV7-2|many|NA|TRBJ2-1
TGTGCCAGCAGCTTCAGGGGCTACTTACACAATGAGCAGTTCTTC
CASSFRGYLHNEQFF
>TRBV11-1|NA|NA|TRBJ2-1
TGTGCCAGCAGCTTAGAAGCAAGCAATGAGCAGTTCTTC
CASSLEASNEQFF
>TRBV7-9|few|NA|TRBJ1-2
TGTGCCAGCAGCTTAGAGGGAGCGGTCGGCTACACCTTC
CASSLEGAVGYTF
>TRBV6-1|many|NA|TRBJ1-2
TGTGCCAGCAGTGAAAGGGTGAGAAACTATGGCTACACCTTC
CASSERVRNYGYTF
>TRBV20-1|NA|TRBD2|TRBJ2-1
TGCAGTGCTAGATCCTTCGAGGGGACTAGCTCCTACAATGAGCAGTTCTTC
CSARSFEGTSSYNEQFF
>TRBV4-1|NA|NA|TRBJ1-5
TGCGCCAGCAGCCAAGAGGGGCAGATATATCAGCCCCAGCATTTT
CASSQEGQIYQPQHF
>TRBV28|once|NA|TRBJ2-7
TGTGCCAGCAGTTTGGGGTATACATTGTACGAGCAGTACTTC
CASSLGYTLYEQYF
>TRBV4-1|NA|NA|TRBJ2-3
TGCGCCAGCAGCCCATCTAGCACAGATACGCAGTATTTT
CASSPSSTDTQYF
>TRBV7-9|NA|NA|TRBJ2-4
TGTGCCAGCAGCCAAGAAACCCAACCAGGGAACATTCAGTACTTC
CASSQETQPGNIQYF
>TRBV7-9|few|NA|TRBJ2-2
TGTGCCAGCAGCCCCCACACCGACAGAACCGGGGAGCTGTTTTTT
CASSPHTDRTGELFF
>TRBV6-1|NA|NA|TRBJ2-7
TGTGCCAGCAGAGCCACCGAGACAGTTTGGAGCTCCTACGAGCAGTACTTC
CASRATETVWSSYEQYF
>TRBV27|NA|NA|TRBJ1-1
TGTGCCAGCAGTTTAGGGGGGGTGAACACTGAAGCTTTCTTT
CASSLGGVNTEAFF
>TRBV6-4|few|NA|TRBJ1-2
TGTGCCAGCAGCCCTTCTGACGGGCCCGGGGATGGCTACACCTTC
CASSPSDGPGDGYTF
>TRBV7-3|few|NA|TRBJ2-5
TGTGCCAGCAGCTTATGGGGCGCCCAAACCCCACAAGAGACCCAGTACTTC
CASSLWGAQTPQETQYF
>TRBV20-1|NA|NA|TRBJ1-2
TGCAGTGCTATCCTGGAGGACAACGATGGCTACACCTTC
CSAILEDNDGYTF
>TRBV11-2|NA|NA|TRBJ2-7
TGTGCCAGCAGCTTAGAAATGACGCTCGCCTACGAGCAGTACTTC
CASSLEMTLAYEQYF
>TRBV7-2|few|NA|TRBJ2-1
TGTGCCAGCAGCCTAGGCCGGAGTTCGGGGGCCATCTACAATGAGCAGTTCTTC
CASSLGRSSGAIYNEQFF
>TRBV4-1|many|TRBD1|TRBJ1-5
TGCGCCAGCAGCCAGGATTCCGGGACAGGGGGCCTAAATGGCGATCCGCCCCAGCATTTT
CASSQDSGTGGLNGDPPQHF
>TRBV6-1|NA|TRBD2|TRBJ2-5
TGTGCCAGCAGGGAACCGGGACTAGCGGTGGGGGTGGAGACCCAGTACTTC
CASREPGLAVGVETQYF
>TRBV12-3/TRBV12-4|few|TRBD2|TRBJ2-1
TGTGCCAGCAGTTTAGTCGGGGGGGAGTCCAATGAGCAGTTCTTC
CASSLVGGESNEQFF
>TRBV2|NA|TRBD1|TRBJ2-4
TGTGCCAGCAGTAGACCGGGACAGGGGGTGAACATTCAGTACTTC
CASSRPGQGVNIQYF
>TRBV12-3/TRBV12-4|NA|NA|TRBJ2-7
TGTGCCAGCAGTTTATTCGACGAGCAGTACTTC
CASSLFDEQYF
>TRBV4-1|NA|NA|TRBJ2-3
TGCGCCAGCAGCCAAGACATAGGAGGGACAGATACGCAGTATTTT
CASSQDIGGTDTQYF
>TRBV27|few|NA|TRBJ2-2
TGTGCCAGCAGTTTACAGGAACCGAACACCGGGGAGCTGTTTTTT
CASSLQEPNTGELFF
>TRBV28|NA|NA|TRBJ2-1
TGTGCCAGCAGGTCCGAAGCTTACAATGAGCAGTTCTTC
CASRSEAYNEQFF
>TRBV27|NA|TRBD2|TRBJ2-7
TGTGCCAGCAGTTCGTCCGGACTAGCGGGGCCAAACACGTTCTTC
CASSSSGLAGPNTFF
>TRBV28|NA|TRBD1|TRBJ2-7
TGTGCCAGCAGTAAGCGGGACAGGGGGGCCGAGCAGTACTTC
CASSKRDRGAEQYF
>TRBV28|few|NA|TRBJ2-2
TGTGCCAGCAGGGGCGCGGGTAACACCGGGGAGCTGTTTTTT
CASRGAGNTGELFF
>TRBV7-6|many|TRBD1|TRBJ2-5
TGTGCCAGCAGCACGACAGGGGTCCGGTGGGAGACCCAGTACTTC
CASSTTGVRWETQYF
>TRBV9|NA|TRBD2|TRBJ2-5
TGTGCCAGCAGCCCTGGACTAGCGGGGGTCCAAGAGACCCAGTACTTC
CASSPGLAGVQETQYF
>TRBV20-1|once|TRBD1|TRBJ2-7
TGCAGTGCTCTCACAGGGGTGGCCTACGAGCAGTACTTC
CSALTGVAYEQYF
>TRBV7-9|few|NA|TRBJ1-4
TGTGCCAGCAGCCCAAATGAAAAACTGTTTTTT
CASSPNEKLFF
>TRBV27|NA|NA|TRBJ2-1
TGTGCCAGCAGTTTACGGGCATCCTACAATGAGCAGTTCTTC
CASSLRASYNEQFF
>TRBV18|NA|NA|TRBJ1-1
TGTGCCAGCTCACCTATCGATGAAGCTTTCTTT
CASSPIDEAFF